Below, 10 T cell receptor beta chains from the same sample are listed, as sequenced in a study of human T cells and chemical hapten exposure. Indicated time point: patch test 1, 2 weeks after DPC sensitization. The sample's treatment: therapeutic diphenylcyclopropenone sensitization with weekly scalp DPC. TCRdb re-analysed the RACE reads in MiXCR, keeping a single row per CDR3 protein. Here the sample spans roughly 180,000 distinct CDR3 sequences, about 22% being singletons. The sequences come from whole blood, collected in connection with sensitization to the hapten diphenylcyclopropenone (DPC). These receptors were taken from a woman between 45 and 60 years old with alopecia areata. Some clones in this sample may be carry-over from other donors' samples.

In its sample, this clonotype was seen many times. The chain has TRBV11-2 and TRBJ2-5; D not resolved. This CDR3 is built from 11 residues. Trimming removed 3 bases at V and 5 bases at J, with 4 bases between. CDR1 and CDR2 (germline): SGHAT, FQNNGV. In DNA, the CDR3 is TGTGCCAGCAGCTTCTCTGAGACCCAGTACTTC. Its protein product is CASSFSETQYF.

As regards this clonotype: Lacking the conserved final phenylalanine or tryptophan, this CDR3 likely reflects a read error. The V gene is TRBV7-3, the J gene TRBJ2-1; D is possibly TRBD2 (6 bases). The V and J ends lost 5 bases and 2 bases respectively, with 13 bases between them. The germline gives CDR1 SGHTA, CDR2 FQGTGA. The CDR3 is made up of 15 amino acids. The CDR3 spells CASSERVNTYNEQFS. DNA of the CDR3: TGTGCCAGCAGCGAGCGGGTTAATACCTACAATGAGCAGTTCTCC.

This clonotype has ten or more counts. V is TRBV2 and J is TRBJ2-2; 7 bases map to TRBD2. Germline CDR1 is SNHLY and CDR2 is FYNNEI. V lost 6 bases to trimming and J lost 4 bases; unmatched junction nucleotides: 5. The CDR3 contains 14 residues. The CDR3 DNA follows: TGTGCCAGCAGAAAGCGGGACCTCACCGGGGAGCTGTTTTTT. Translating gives CASRKRDLTGELFF.

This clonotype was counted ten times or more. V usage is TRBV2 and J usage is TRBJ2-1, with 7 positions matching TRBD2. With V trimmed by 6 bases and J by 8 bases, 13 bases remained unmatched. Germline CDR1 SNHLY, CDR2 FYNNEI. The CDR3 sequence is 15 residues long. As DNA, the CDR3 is TGTGCCAGCAGCCCTGGACTAGGATTTGCCCATGAGCAGTTCTTC. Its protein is CASSPGLGFAHEQFF.

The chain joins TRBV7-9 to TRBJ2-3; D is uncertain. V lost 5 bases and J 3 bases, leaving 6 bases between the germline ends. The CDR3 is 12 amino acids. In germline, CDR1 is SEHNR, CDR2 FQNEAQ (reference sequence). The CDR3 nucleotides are TGTGCCAGCAGCGACTTGACAGATACGCAGTATTTT. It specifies CASSDLTDTQYF.

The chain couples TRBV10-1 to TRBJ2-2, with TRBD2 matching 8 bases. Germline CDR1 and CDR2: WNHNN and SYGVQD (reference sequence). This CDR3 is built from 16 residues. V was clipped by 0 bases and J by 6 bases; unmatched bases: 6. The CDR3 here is CASSESKGLGPGELFF. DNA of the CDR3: TGCGCCAGCAGTGAGTCGAAGGGACTAGGCCCCGGGGAGCTGTTTTTT.

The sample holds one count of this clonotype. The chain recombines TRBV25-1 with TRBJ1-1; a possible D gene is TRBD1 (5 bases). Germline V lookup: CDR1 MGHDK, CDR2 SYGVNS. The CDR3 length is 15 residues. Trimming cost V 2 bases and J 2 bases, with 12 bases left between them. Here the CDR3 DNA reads TGTGCCAGCAGTGAACCGGGGCAGTTCAACACTGAAGCTTTCTTT. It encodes CASSEPGQFNTEAFF.

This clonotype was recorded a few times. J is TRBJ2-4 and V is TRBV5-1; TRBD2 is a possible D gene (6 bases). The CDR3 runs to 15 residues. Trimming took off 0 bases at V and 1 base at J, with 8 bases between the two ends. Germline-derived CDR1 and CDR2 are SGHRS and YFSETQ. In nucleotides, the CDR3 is TGCGCCAGCAGCTTGGCTAGCGAGGCCAAAAACATTCAGTACTTC. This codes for CASSLASEAKNIQYF.

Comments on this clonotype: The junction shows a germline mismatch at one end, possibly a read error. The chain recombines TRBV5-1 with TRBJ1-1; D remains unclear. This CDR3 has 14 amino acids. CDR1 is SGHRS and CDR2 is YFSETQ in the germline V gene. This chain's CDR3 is CANSSGPENTEAFF. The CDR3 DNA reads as TGCGCCAACAGCTCAGGTCCAGAGAACACTGAAGCTTTCTTT.

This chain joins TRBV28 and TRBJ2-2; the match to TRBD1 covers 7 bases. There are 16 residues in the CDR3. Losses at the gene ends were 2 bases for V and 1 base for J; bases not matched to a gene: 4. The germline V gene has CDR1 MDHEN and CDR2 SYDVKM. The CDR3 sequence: CASSLETGQNTGELFF. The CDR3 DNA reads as TGTGCCAGCAGTTTAGAGACAGGGCAGAACACCGGGGAGCTGTTTTTT.